Following are 24 T cell receptor beta chains from one sample sequenced in a study of T cell responses to AZD1222 COVID-19 vaccine. The table came from immunoSEQ multiplex PCR; TCRdb's copy has only in-frame clones and leaves some out. Of approximately 140,000 clones in the sample, about 90% were seen once. Specimen: peripheral blood, collected on day 0 of AZD1222 vaccination. Source of these receptors: an adult in good health.

The J gene is TRBJ1-1, the V gene TRBV25-1; TRBD1 agrees at 8 bases. J lost 7 bases, V lost 6 bases, and 7 bases had no gene match. The CDR3 sequence is 13 residues long. Per the germline V gene, CDR1 is MGHDK and CDR2 is SYGVNS. The CDR3 here is CASRPDREGEAFF. The CDR3 coding sequence is TGTGCCAGCAGACCGGACAGGGAGGGTGAAGCTTTCTTT.

This clone was recorded only once. The chain has TRBV6-5 and TRBJ2-7, with TRBD1 as a possible D gene (5 bases). The CDR3 spans 13 residues. The V end was cut by 6 bases, the J end by 3 bases, with 12 bases between. Per germline, CDR1 MNHEY and CDR2 SVGAGI. The CDR3 reads CASRPTVNYEQYF. CDR3 DNA: TGTGCCAGCAGACCGACAGTAAACTACGAGCAGTACTTC.

As for this clone: A read error may produce the germline difference seen at one junction end. The chain carries TRBV7-7 and TRBJ2-5; 10 nucleotides align to TRBD1. The CDR3 is 15 amino acids. Germline V gene sequence: CDR1 SSHAT, CDR2 FNYEAQ (reference sequence). The CDR3 bases are TGTGCTAGCAGCTTAGGGACAGGGGTTGGGGAGACCCAGTACTTC. As protein: CASSLGTGVGETQYF.

The rearrangement joins TRBV7-5 to TRBJ1-5. TRBV7-5 is a known pseudogene. The CDR3 extends over 20 amino acids. CDR3 residues: CVRSFGPMREEVFPNQPQHF. In nucleotides, the CDR3 is TGTGTCAGAAGCTTCGGGCCTATGAGGGAAGAGGTCTTTCCCAATCAGCCCCAGCATTTT.

CDR3 DNA: TGTGCCAGCGGAACTAGCGGGGGTCCCAATGAGCAGTTCTTC. Protein sequence: CASGTSGGPNEQFF. V usage is TRBV7-9 and J usage is TRBJ2-1; 11 nucleotides align to TRBD2. The V gene end was trimmed by 8 bases and the J gene end by 6 bases; junction bases not matched to a gene: 6. The CDR3 loop spans 14 amino acids. Germline assignment: CDR1 SEHNR and CDR2 FQNEAQ (reference sequence).

J is TRBJ2-3 and V is TRBV6-2 or TRBV6-3, with 7 bases identical to TRBD1. The germline CDR1 and CDR2 sequences are MNHEY and SVGEGT. The CDR3 is 14 residues long. Trimming removed 4 bases from V and 4 bases from J; junction bases left unmatched: 5. As DNA, the CDR3 is TGTGCCAGCAGTTGGCGCCAGGGGGCAGATACGCAGTATTTT. It translates to CASSWRQGADTQYF.

This clone was seen only a few times. J is TRBJ2-6 and V is TRBV7-3, with D hard to call. The CDR3 extends over 18 amino acids. Germline assignment: CDR1 SGHTA and CDR2 FQGTGA. V was clipped by 1 base and J by 0 bases, with 13 bases between them. The DNA of the CDR3 is TGTGCCAGCAGCTTAAACAGAGACACTTACTCTGGGGCCAACGTCCTGACTTTC. It codes for CASSLNRDTYSGANVLTF.

The genes are TRBV7-3 and TRBJ2-7; the D is unclear. The germline V gene encodes CDR1 SGHTA and CDR2 FQGTGA. The germline V and J ends were trimmed by 5 bases and 4 bases, with 27 bases remaining between them. The CDR3 spans 18 residues. CDR3 coding DNA: TGTGCCAGCAGCCCCCTCGTCGGAAACAGCATTGGATTTTACGAGCAGTACTTC. Residues: CASSPLVGNSIGFYEQYF.

The rearrangement links TRBV28 to TRBJ2-7; 12 nucleotides match TRBD2. The CDR3 contains 14 residues. CDR1 is MDHEN, CDR2 SYDVKM, per germline. V was pared by 6 bases and J by 3 bases, with 3 bases of the junction left unmatched. CDR3 in amino acids: CASRTSGGFYEQYF. CDR3 coding DNA: TGTGCCAGCAGAACTAGCGGGGGGTTCTACGAGCAGTACTTC. Full variable domain (rest looked up from reference TRBV28 and TRBJ2-7): DVKVTQSSRYLVKRTGEKVFLECVQDMDHENMFWYRQDPGLGLRLIYFSYDVKMKEKGDIPEGYSVSREKKERFSLILESASTNQTSMYLCASRTSGGFYEQYFGPGTRLTVT.

The chain joins TRBV5-3 to TRBJ1-1; D unresolved. TRBV5-3 is sorted into the ORF group, with uncertain function. This CDR3 spans 14 amino acids. V was cut by 0 bases and J by 1 base, with 7 bases left in between. Written as DNA, the CDR3 is TGTGCCAGAAGCTTGGGACGAGGGAACACTGAAGCTTTCTTT. Protein: CARSLGRGNTEAFF.

The J gene is TRBJ1-1, the V gene TRBV7-6; D gene ambiguous. The CDR3 sequence is 13 residues long. The V gene lost 1 base and the J gene lost 4 bases, with 7 bases spanning the gap. Germline loops: CDR1 SGHVS, CDR2 FNYEAQ. The chain's CDR3 is CASSLETGTEAFF. CDR3 nucleotide sequence: TGTGCCAGCAGCTTAGAAACGGGCACTGAAGCTTTCTTT. Combining the CDR3 with reference TRBV7-6 and TRBJ1-1 gives the whole variable domain GAGVSQSPRYKVTKRGQDVALRCDPISGHVSLYWYRQALGQGPEFLTYFNYEAQQDKSGLPNDRFSAERPEGSISTLTIQRTEQRDSAMYRCASSLETGTEAFFGQGTRLTVV.

The V call is TRBV4-2, the J call TRBJ2-7, with D possibly TRBD1 on 6 matching bases. The ends were cut back, 4 bases at V and 4 bases at J, with 8 bases in the middle. Germline V gives CDR1 LGHNA, CDR2 YNFKEQ. The CDR3 runs 12 residues. CDR3 DNA: TGTGCCAGCAGCCTGGGGGCATACGAGCAGTACTTC. Its protein product is CASSLGAYEQYF.

The V gene is TRBV21-1, the J gene TRBJ2-2. TRBV21-1 is classified as a pseudogene. The CDR3 is 18 amino acids. CDR3 in amino acids: CASSKNPYWGKNTGELFF. In DNA form, the CDR3 reads TGTGCCAGCAGCAAAAATCCCTATTGGGGAAAGAACACCGGGGAGCTGTTTTTT.

This clone has only one observation. The chain has TRBV27 and TRBJ2-1; TRBD1 agrees at 8 bases. V lost 6 bases, J lost 4 bases, and 5 bases stayed unmatched. This CDR3 comprises 14 residues. Germline CDR1 MNHEY, CDR2 SMNVEV (reference sequence). In DNA form, the CDR3 reads TGTGCCAGCAGAAGGCAGGGGGCGTACAATGAGCAGTTCTTC. It translates to CASRRQGAYNEQFF.

This rearrangement joins TRBV7-9 to TRBJ1-4; a possible D gene is TRBD1 (5 bases). The CDR3 totals 12 residues. Germline CDR1 is SEHNR and CDR2 is FQNEAQ (reference sequence). V dropped 10 bases and J dropped 7 bases, with 13 bases sitting between them. Here the CDR3 DNA reads TGTGCCACTGACCAGGGTACTGAAAAACTGTTTTTT. Its protein product is CATDQGTEKLFF.

The CDR3 coding sequence is TGTGCCAGCAGCTCCCCAAGCGAATACAATGAGCAGTTCTTC. Its translation: CASSSPSEYNEQFF. The chain joins TRBV13 to TRBJ2-1; no definite D call. The V gene lost 4 bases and the J gene lost 4 bases, with 11 bases spanning the gap. Germline CDR1 PRHDT, CDR2 FYEKMQ (reference sequence). The CDR3 spans 14 residues.

The chain recombines TRBV5-1 with TRBJ2-5; D might be TRBD2 (6 bases). The V gene's germline CDR1 is SGHRS and CDR2 YFSETQ. The CDR3 is made up of 14 amino acids. The ends were cut back, 0 bases at V and 4 bases at J, with 10 bases in the middle. The CDR3 loop is CASSLGGGGETQYF. CDR3 bases: TGCGCCAGCAGCTTGGGGGGAGGAGGAGAGACCCAGTACTTC.

The V gene is TRBV6-6, the J gene TRBJ2-1, with a weak D call TRBD2 (6 bases). Germline CDR1 is MNHNY and CDR2 is SVGAGI (reference sequence). This CDR3 has 15 amino acids. Trimming stripped 7 bases from V and 4 bases from J, with 17 bases between. CDR3 in DNA: TGTGCCAGCACCCTGGGAAATAGCGGATACAATGAGCAGTTCTTC. It codes for CASTLGNSGYNEQFF.

This clone was seen only once. This chain connects TRBV11-2 to TRBJ1-1, with D perhaps TRBD1 (6 bases). Germline V gives CDR1 SGHAT, CDR2 FQNNGV. CDR3 length equals 13 residues. Trimming shortened V by 0 bases and J by 8 bases, and 10 bases separated the two germline ends. DNA of the CDR3: TGTGCCAGCAGCTTAGAACGGGGGGCAGAAGCTTTCTTT. It translates to CASSLERGAEAFF.

The V gene is TRBV7-3, the J gene TRBJ2-1; D possibly corresponds to TRBD1 (5 bases). Germline CDR1 and CDR2: SGHTA and FQGTGA. Trimming took 3 bases from V and 2 from J, leaving 14 bases between them. This CDR3 has 16 residues. The CDR3 spells CASSFMATGPYNEQFF. The CDR3 DNA is TGTGCCAGCAGCTTTATGGCTACAGGACCCTACAATGAGCAGTTCTTC.

The CDR3 here is CASGLTNSVGGELFF. CDR3 DNA: TGTGCTAGTGGTTTGACCAACAGTGTTGGTGGGGAGCTGTTTTTT. The chain combines TRBV12-5 with TRBJ2-2, with D uncertain. V was shortened by 2 bases and J by 8 bases, with 15 bases between the two germline ends. Germline V gene lookup returns CDR1 LGHNT and CDR2 FRNRAP. CDR3 size: 15 residues.

The chain links TRBV18 to TRBJ2-2, with no clear D. The CDR3 spans 12 residues. Germline CDR1 is KGHSH and CDR2 is LQKENI. The ends were cut back, 5 bases at V and 0 bases at J, with 1 base in the middle. The CDR3 loop is CASSTNTGELFF. For the CDR3, the DNA is TGTGCCAGCTCAACGAACACCGGGGAGCTGTTTTTT.

This clone was seen just once. The V gene is TRBV2, the J gene TRBJ2-2; perhaps TRBD1 as D (5 bases). V was cut by 7 bases and J by 2 bases, with 11 bases left in between. Germline V gene lookup returns CDR1 SNHLY and CDR2 FYNNEI. CDR3 size: 14 residues. The CDR3 region is CASKRQFNTGELFF. CDR3 coding DNA: TGTGCCAGCAAACGACAGTTTAACACCGGGGAGCTGTTTTTT.

V and J are TRBV7-9 and TRBJ2-3; weak D call: TRBD1 (5 bases). Germline V gives CDR1 SEHNR, CDR2 FQNEAQ (reference sequence). V dropped 4 bases and J dropped 8 bases, with 16 bases sitting between them. The CDR3 sequence is 14 residues long. This chain's CDR3 is CASSYKGFQGTQYF. CDR3 DNA sequence: TGTGCCAGCAGCTACAAGGGGTTTCAGGGTACGCAGTATTTT.